Detailed here is one T cell receptor (beta chain). Its target is not known. At one end the junction does not follow the germline gene, possibly because of a read error. The data belong to a study of CD8 T cells in ankylosing spondylitis. Whole-study results and caveats: Both synovial fluid and blood in reactive arthritis had previously been reported to carry some motif variants. Characteristic, it appeared, of ankylosing spondylitis blood was a TCR beta motif of eight highly homologous variants. CD8+ cells made up the disease-linked clones, which were relatively rare in peripheral blood.

The CDR3 runs to 13 residues. Germline CDR1 reads LGHDT; CDR2 reads YNNKEL (reference sequence). Quantitative barcoded 5'-RACE was used to prepare TCR beta libraries. TCRdb itself ran the 5' RACE reads through MiXCR, one entry per CDR3 protein. The sample lists hundreds of thousands of distinct CDR3 sequences; about 10% were seen once. This sequence originates from a male donor with ankylosing spondylitis or in good health (not recorded which). The J gene is TRBJ2-7, the V gene TRBV3-1; D is ambiguous. The sample comprised blood, either unsorted or a sorted T cell fraction (not recorded which). CDR3 nucleotide sequence: TGTGCCAGCGTCGACACCTATTCCTACGAGCACTACTTC. Translated: CASVDTYSYEHYF.